This is a list of T cell receptor beta chains from one sample in a study of Ad26.COV2.S vaccination and SARS-CoV-2 variants. Sequencing used immunoSEQ multiplex PCR; TCRdb keeps in-frame clones, though not all of them. The sample holds around 380,000 clones, about nine tenths seen once. This sample comprised peripheral blood, obtained in a trial of Ad26.COV2.S vaccine versus placebo. Every receptor here comes from a person between 18 and 65 years old who received the Ad26.COV2.S COVID-19 vaccine or a placebo. Both conserved end residues are part of each CDR3. Each record gives: V gene, J gene, D gene, clone size, CDR3 protein, CDR3 DNA. The D gene is left open where the match is weak. A clone size is listed for some rows: how often the clone was seen (once, few, many), or a class if it is expanded.

V: TRBV5-1; J: TRBJ2-5; D: .; size: .; CDR3: CASRLGLSGETQYF; DNA: TGCGCCAGCCGACTGGGGTTAAGTGGGGAGACCCAGTACTTC
V: TRBV2; J: TRBJ2-7; D: TRBD1; size: .; CDR3: CASRGAGGSEQYF; DNA: TGTGCCAGCAGAGGGGCAGGGGGCTCCGAGCAGTACTTC
V: TRBV14; J: TRBJ1-3; D: .; size: .; CDR3: CASSQLLFGNTIYF; DNA: TGTGCCAGCAGCCAACTTTTGTTTGGAAACACCATATATTTT
V: TRBV15; J: TRBJ1-2; D: .; size: .; CDR3: CATSSDRLRDRANYGYTF; DNA: TGTGCCACCAGCAGTGACCGCCTCCGGGACCGAGCTAACTATGGCTACACCTTC
V: TRBV4-1; J: TRBJ1-5; D: .; size: .; CDR3: CASSLQSSNQPQHF; DNA: TGCGCCAGCAGCCTACAGAGTAGCAATCAGCCCCAGCATTTT
V: TRBV9; J: TRBJ2-7; D: .; size: once; CDR3: CASSVGQTGYEQYF; DNA: TGTGCCAGCAGCGTAGGACAGACCGGCTACGAGCAGTACTTC
V: TRBV4-2; J: TRBJ1-1; D: .; size: .; CDR3: CASSRTEWRQNTEAFF; DNA: TGTGCCAGCAGCCGCACCGAATGGCGGCAGAACACTGAAGCTTTCTTT
V: TRBV7-9; J: TRBJ1-3; D: .; size: .; CDR3: CASSLPGNTIYF; DNA: TGTGCCAGCAGCTTGCCCGGAAACACCATATATTTT
V: TRBV11-2; J: TRBJ2-1; D: .; size: .; CDR3: CASSLGDRPYNEQFF; DNA: TGTGCCAGCAGCTTAGGCGACAGGCCCTACAATGAGCAGTTCTTC
V: TRBV7-8; J: TRBJ2-1; D: .; size: .; CDR3: CASSLARAGSSSYNEQFF; DNA: TGTGCCAGCAGCTTAGCTCGCGCGGGGTCAAGCTCCTACAATGAGCAGTTCTTC
V: TRBV7-9; J: TRBJ1-1; D: TRBD1; size: once; CDR3: CASSPGQGNFDTEAFF; DNA: TGTGCCAGCAGCCCGGGACAGGGGAACTTTGACACTGAAGCTTTCTTT
V: TRBV7-6; J: TRBJ2-2; D: .; size: .; CDR3: CASSHLLCPGHGELFF; DNA: TGTGCCAGCAGCCATCTGTTGTGCCCGGGGCACGGGGAGCTGTTTTTT
V: TRBV5-4; J: TRBJ1-1; D: .; size: .; CDR3: CASSYDTEAFF; DNA: TGTGCCAGCAGCTATGACACTGAAGCTTTCTTT
V: TRBV29-1; J: TRBJ1-4; D: TRBD1; size: .; CDR3: CSAGTGGGEKLFF; DNA: TGCAGCGCCGGGACAGGGGGGGGCGAAAAACTGTTTTTT
V: TRBV19; J: TRBJ2-3; D: .; size: .; CDR3: CASRLDTDIGDTQYF; DNA: TGTGCCAGTAGGCTGGACACCGATATCGGAGATACGCAGTATTTT
V: TRBV7-9; J: TRBJ1-5; D: .; size: .; CDR3: CASSYDRGPPQHF; DNA: TGTGCCAGCAGTTACGACCGAGGACCGCCCCAGCATTTT
V: TRBV6-1; J: TRBJ1-2; D: .; size: many; CDR3: CASSEGENYGYTF; DNA: TGTGCCAGCAGTGAAGGGGAGAACTATGGCTACACCTTC
V: TRBV6-4; J: TRBJ1-2; D: TRBD1; size: .; CDR3: CASSDPGTGAYGYTF; DNA: TGTGCCAGCAGTGACCCCGGGACAGGGGCGTATGGCTACACCTTC
V: TRBV27; J: TRBJ2-7; D: .; size: .; CDR3: CASSRDPQRLWYEQYF; DNA: TGTGCCAGCAGCAGAGATCCCCAGAGGCTTTGGTACGAGCAGTACTTC
V: TRBV6-6; J: TRBJ2-1; D: .; size: .; CDR3: CASREANEQFF; DNA: TGTGCCAGCAGGGAGGCCAATGAGCAGTTCTTC
V: TRBV4-3; J: TRBJ1-5; D: .; size: .; CDR3: CASSQDYSTSSNQPQHF; DNA: TGCGCCAGCAGCCAAGACTACAGTACTTCTTCAAATCAGCCCCAGCATTTT
V: TRBV10-1; J: TRBJ1-6; D: .; size: few; CDR3: CASSESVGTENSPLHF; DNA: TGCGCCAGCAGTGAGTCGGTCGGGACGGAGAATTCACCCCTCCACTTT
V: TRBV15; J: TRBJ1-4; D: .; size: .; CDR3: CATSRATATNEKLFF; DNA: TGTGCCACCAGCAGAGCGACAGCCACTAATGAAAAACTGTTTTTT
V: TRBV30; J: TRBJ2-3; D: TRBD2; size: .; CDR3: CAWSAGGRTDTQYF; DNA: TGTGCCTGGAGTGCGGGGGGTCGCACAGATACGCAGTATTTT
V: TRBV6-5; J: TRBJ1-3; D: TRBD1; size: .; CDR3: CASSYSWTGLMNTIYF; DNA: TGTGCCAGCAGTTACTCTTGGACAGGGCTTATGAACACCATATATTTT
V: TRBV7-2; J: TRBJ2-3; D: .; size: once; CDR3: CASSLGLVGADTQYF; DNA: TGTGCCAGCAGCTTAGGACTAGTTGGCGCAGATACGCAGTATTTT
V: TRBV5-1; J: TRBJ1-1; D: .; size: .; CDR3: CASSQGGWVDTEAFF; DNA: TGCGCCAGCAGTCAAGGGGGTTGGGTGGACACTGAAGCTTTCTTT
V: TRBV7-2; J: TRBJ2-1; D: .; size: .; CDR3: CASSPGGSYNEQFF; DNA: TGTGCCAGCAGCCCCGGGGGCTCCTACAATGAGCAGTTCTTC
V: TRBV21-1; J: TRBJ1-3; D: .; size: .; CDR3: CASSKVSRKAGNTIYF; DNA: TGTGCCAGCAGCAAAGTCTCCAGGAAGGCTGGAAACACCATATATTTT
V: TRBV6-5; J: TRBJ2-3; D: .; size: .; CDR3: CASSYSSDSTDTQYF; DNA: TGTGCCAGCAGTTATTCCTCTGATAGCACAGATACGCAGTATTTT
V: TRBV4-1; J: TRBJ1-1; D: .; size: .; CDR3: CASSQEKRGGREAFF; DNA: TGCGCCAGCAGCCAAGAAAAACGGGGGGGTCGTGAAGCTTTCTTT
V: TRBV7-9; J: TRBJ2-5; D: .; size: .; CDR3: CASSLVLGGGRETQYF; DNA: TGTGCCAGCAGCTTAGTACTGGGGGGCGGGCGAGAGACCCAGTACTTC
V: TRBV19; J: TRBJ2-1; D: .; size: .; CDR3: CASSERYNEQFF; DNA: TGTGCCAGTAGTGAGAGATACAATGAGCAGTTCTTC
V: TRBV12-3/TRBV12-4; J: TRBJ1-2; D: TRBD1; size: few; CDR3: CASRTTGGYGYTF; DNA: TGTGCCAGCAGGACGACAGGGGGCTATGGCTACACCTTC
V: TRBV7-6; J: TRBJ2-7; D: TRBD2; size: .; CDR3: CASKSGEGNRQYF; DNA: TGTGCCAGCAAATCGGGGGAGGGGAATAGGCAGTACTTC
V: TRBV5-1; J: TRBJ2-7; D: TRBD1; size: .; CDR3: CASSKGQGAYEQYF; DNA: TGCGCCAGCAGCAAGGGACAGGGGGCCTACGAGCAGTACTTC
V: TRBV15; J: TRBJ1-2; D: TRBD1; size: .; CDR3: CATSRDRRQGAGGYTF; DNA: TGTGCCACCAGCAGAGATCGGAGGCAGGGGGCCGGTGGCTACACCTTC
V: TRBV3-1/TRBV3-2; J: TRBJ2-3; D: .; size: .; CDR3: CASSQQTPRGTDTQYF; DNA: TGTGCCAGCAGCCAGCAGACCCCACGAGGCACAGATACGCAGTATTTT
V: TRBV27; J: TRBJ2-5; D: .; size: once; CDR3: CASSLLGARETQYF; DNA: TGTGCCAGCAGCCTATTGGGGGCTCGAGAGACCCAGTACTTC
V: TRBV9; J: TRBJ2-7; D: .; size: once; CDR3: CASSPSLTSSYEQYF; DNA: TGTGCCAGCAGCCCCAGCCTTACCAGCTCCTACGAGCAGTACTTC
V: TRBV7-2; J: TRBJ2-4; D: TRBD1; size: .; CDR3: CASSLDRVDIQYF; DNA: TGTGCCAGCAGCTTGGACAGGGTGGACATTCAGTACTTC
V: TRBV7-9; J: TRBJ2-2; D: TRBD1; size: .; CDR3: CASSPRDRGTGELFF; DNA: TGTGCCAGCAGCCCCCGAGACAGGGGCACCGGGGAGCTGTTTTTT
V: TRBV12-3/TRBV12-4; J: TRBJ2-7; D: .; size: .; CDR3: CASSRETGSEQYF; DNA: TGTGCCAGCAGCCGGGAGACAGGGTCCGAGCAGTACTTC
V: TRBV18; J: TRBJ1-5; D: TRBD1; size: .; CDR3: CASSPGTADSNQPQHF; DNA: TGTGCCAGCTCCCCCGGGACAGCCGATAGCAATCAGCCCCAGCATTTT
V: TRBV7-8; J: TRBJ2-3; D: .; size: .; CDR3: CASSLPNRAPDTQYF; DNA: TGTGCCAGCAGCTTACCTAACAGGGCCCCAGATACGCAGTATTTT
V: TRBV10-3; J: TRBJ1-4; D: .; size: .; CDR3: CAISPGQYETNEKLFF; DNA: TGTGCCATCAGTCCGGGCCAGTACGAAACTAATGAAAAACTGTTTTTT
V: TRBV3-1/TRBV3-2; J: TRBJ2-2; D: .; size: .; CDR3: CASSPWTVVAGELFF; DNA: TGTGCCAGCAGCCCCTGGACAGTAGTCGCCGGGGAGCTGTTTTTT
V: TRBV5-5; J: TRBJ1-1; D: .; size: .; CDR3: CASTDPTGTVNTEAFF; DNA: TGTGCCAGCACCGATCCTACCGGGACTGTGAACACTGAAGCTTTCTTT
V: TRBV5-1; J: TRBJ1-1; D: .; size: .; CDR3: CASSTGLEISEAFF; DNA: TGCGCCAGCAGCACGGGCCTGGAGATCTCTGAAGCTTTCTTT
V: TRBV21-1; J: TRBJ2-1; D: .; size: .; CDR3: CASSKIIWGAASYNEQFF; DNA: TGTGCCAGCAGCAAAATAATATGGGGGGCGGCCAGCTACAATGAGCAGTTCTTC
V: TRBV7-9; J: TRBJ2-7; D: .; size: .; CDR3: CASSRTGSYSYEQYF; DNA: TGTGCCAGCAGCCGTACAGGGAGTTACTCCTACGAGCAGTACTTC
V: TRBV7-8; J: TRBJ2-7; D: TRBD1; size: .; CDR3: CASSSPGQGSYEQYF; DNA: TGTGCCAGCAGCTCACCGGGACAGGGGTCCTACGAGCAGTACTTC
V: TRBV4-1; J: TRBJ2-4; D: .; size: .; CDR3: CASSQDSVTQYF; DNA: TGCGCCAGCAGCCAAGACTCAGTAACTCAGTACTTC
V: TRBV7-8; J: TRBJ2-1; D: .; size: .; CDR3: CASSSNRDTEQFF; DNA: TGTGCCAGCAGCTCGAACAGGGATACTGAGCAGTTCTTC